These 14 T cell receptor beta chains originate from one sample sequenced in a study of T cells after yellow fever vaccination. Each CDR3 protein is one row after TCRdb ran MiXCR on the 5' RACE reads. Of about 260,000 distinct CDR3 sequences in the sample, about an eighth were seen once. The source was CD4+ T cells sorted from PBMCs, collected 45 days after the yellow fever booster vaccination. The receptors shown here come from a man aged 25 to 40 who received the YFV17D yellow fever vaccine.

This clonotype was detected a few times. The chain uses TRBV7-9 and TRBJ2-3; TRBD2 aligns across 7 bases. CDR1 and CDR2 (germline): SEHNR, FQNEAQ (reference sequence). J gave up 6 bases and V 2 bases, and 8 bases lay outside the gene matches. CDR3 length: 15 amino acids. The CDR3 DNA reads as TGTGCCAGCAGCTTACGGACTAGTTCGTCGGATACGCAGTATTTT. As protein: CASSLRTSSSDTQYF.

The rearrangement links TRBV7-9 to TRBJ2-5, with TRBD1 matching over 9 bases. CDR3 size: 16 residues. Per germline, CDR1 SEHNR and CDR2 FQNEAQ (reference sequence). Trimming cost V 5 bases and J 5 bases; bases outside gene matches: 12. CDR3 nucleotide sequence: TGTGCCAGCAGCCCCGGACTCTCGGGACAGGGCGAGACCCAGTACTTC. It translates to CASSPGLSGQGETQYF.

This sequence joins TRBV5-1 and TRBJ2-6; 8 positions match TRBD2. V gave up 4 bases and J gave up 0 bases; unmatched junction bases: 6. Germline V gene data show CDR1 as SGHRS and CDR2 as YFSETQ. CDR3 length: 17 residues. The CDR3 DNA is TGCGCCAGCAGCCGACTAGCGACCAGCTCTGGGGCCAACGTCCTGACTTTC. Its translation: CASSRLATSSGANVLTF.

This clonotype showed up just a few times. The V call is TRBV24-1, the J call TRBJ1-5, with a possible D match to TRBD1 (6 bases). The germline V gene encodes CDR1 KGHDR and CDR2 SFDVKD. V was clipped by 5 bases and J by 12 bases, with 13 bases between them. This CDR3 is built from 12 residues. Written as DNA, the CDR3 is TGTGCCACCAGTGTCACAGGGAATCTCCAGCATTTT. Translated, it gives CATSVTGNLQHF.

The chain employs TRBV4-3 and TRBJ2-1, with 15 bases fitting TRBD2. The ends lost 0 bases at V and 9 bases at J; junction bases unmatched: 15. CDR3 size: 20 residues. Germline V gene data show CDR1 as LGHNA and CDR2 as YSLEER. As DNA, the CDR3 is TGCGCCAGCAGCCAAGATGGTCTTAAAGGACTAGCGGGAGGGCTGGCTGAGCAGTTCTTC. This translates into CASSQDGLKGLAGGLAEQFF.

This clonotype came up a few times. This chain links TRBV7-6 with TRBJ1-2; no definite D call. Germline V gene sequence: CDR1 SGHVS, CDR2 FNYEAQ. The V gene lost 1 base and the J gene lost 4 bases, with 7 bases spanning the gap. This CDR3 spans 13 amino acids. CDR3 sequence (DNA): TGTGCCAGCAGCTTAGGTGGCGGCTATGGCTACACCTTC. Its protein product is CASSLGGGYGYTF. Supplemented by reference TRBV7-6 and TRBJ1-2, the full variable domain reads GAGVSQSPRYKVTKRGQDVALRCDPISGHVSLYWYRQALGQGPEFLTYFNYEAQQDKSGLPNDRFSAERPEGSISTLTIQRTEQRDSAMYRCASSLGGGYGYTFGSGTRLTVV.

The CDR3 sequence is CSARGAGTGANVLTF. CDR3 coding DNA: TGCAGTGCTAGGGGGGCTGGGACGGGGGCCAACGTCCTGACTTTC. V and J are TRBV20-1 and TRBJ2-6; D is possibly TRBD1 (6 bases). The CDR3 sequence is 15 residues long. The germline V gene encodes CDR1 DFQATT and CDR2 SNEGSKA (reference sequence). With 3 bases removed from V and 4 bases from J, the gap between germline ends came to 13 bases.

This clonotype was observed a handful of times. The CDR3 nucleotides are TGTGCCAGCAGTCCGGGACAGGCTGGTGGCTACACCTTC. Residues: CASSPGQAGGYTF. The V call is TRBV12-3 or TRBV12-4, the J call TRBJ1-2; TRBD1 matches 8 bases. This CDR3 spans 13 amino acids. V shed 5 bases, J shed 7 bases, and the junction held 6 bases outside the gene matches.

The chain uses TRBV20-1 and TRBJ2-3; unclear D gene. There are 12 residues in the CDR3. Germline V lookup: CDR1 DFQATT, CDR2 SNEGSKA (reference sequence). V dropped 6 bases and J dropped 4 bases, with 11 bases sitting between them. CDR3 nucleotide sequence: TGCAGTGCCCGTACAACCTCAGATACGCAGTATTTT. As protein: CSARTTSDTQYF.

This clonotype was seen only a few times. CDR3 residues: CASRPLAALSDEQFF. The DNA of the CDR3 is TGCGCCAGCAGGCCGCTAGCGGCCCTATCGGATGAGCAGTTCTTC. The gene calls are TRBV5-1 and TRBJ2-1; 7 nucleotides agree with TRBD2. The CDR3 is made up of 15 amino acids. Germline V gene data show CDR1 as SGHRS and CDR2 as YFSETQ. V lost 5 bases and J lost 8; bases outside the gene matches: 13.

This chain connects TRBV15 to TRBJ2-7; D may be TRBD1 (5 bases). This CDR3 has 14 amino acids. Trimming removed 0 bases from V and 3 bases from J, with 9 bases in between. Germline V gives CDR1 LNHNV, CDR2 YYDKDF (reference sequence). The CDR3 region is CATSREGQGYEQYF. The CDR3, as DNA: TGTGCCACCAGCAGAGAAGGGCAGGGCTACGAGCAGTACTTC. The whole variable domain, filled in from reference TRBV15 and TRBJ2-7, reads DAMVIQNPRYQVTQFGKPVTLSCSQTLNHNVMYWYQQKSSQAPKLLFHYYDKDFNNEADTPDNFQSRRPNTSFCFLDIRSPGLGDTAMYLCATSREGQGYEQYFGPGTRLTVT.

As regards this clonotype: Possible read error: a much larger clone is one base away. The J gene is TRBJ2-7, the V gene TRBV6-2 or TRBV6-3; D remains unclear. The CDR3 totals 11 residues. Germline V gene lookup returns CDR1 MNHEY and CDR2 SVGEGT. In DNA form, the CDR3 reads TGTGCCAGCAGTCACTCCTACGAGCATTACTTC. Its translation: CASSHSYEHYF.

The table lists this clonotype with many counts. The chain is built from TRBV6-2 or TRBV6-3 and TRBJ2-1, with unresolved D. There are 13 residues in the CDR3. The germline V gene encodes CDR1 MNHEY and CDR2 SVGEGT. Trimming left V 2 bases short and J 8 bases short, with 10 bases between. CDR3 sequence reads: CASSYPPNYEQFF. In DNA form, the CDR3 reads TGTGCCAGCAGTTACCCCCCGAATTATGAGCAGTTCTTC.

This clonotype was observed a handful of times. The chain recombines TRBV6-1 with TRBJ2-3; TRBD2 is a possible D gene (5 bases). The V gene's germline CDR1 is MNHNS and CDR2 SASEGT. This CDR3 contains 13 residues. V lost 6 bases and J lost 4, with 11 bases in between. The CDR3 DNA reads TGTGCCAGCAGACGGGAAGGGCCAGATACGCAGTATTTT. It encodes CASRREGPDTQYF.